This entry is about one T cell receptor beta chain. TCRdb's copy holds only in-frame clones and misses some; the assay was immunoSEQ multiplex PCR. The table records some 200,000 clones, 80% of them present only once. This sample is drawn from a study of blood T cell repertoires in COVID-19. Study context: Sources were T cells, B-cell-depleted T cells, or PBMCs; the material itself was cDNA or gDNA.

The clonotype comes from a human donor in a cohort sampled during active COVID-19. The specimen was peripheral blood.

The CDR3 region has the DNA TGTGCCAGCAGCCAAGCGGGGGGGACTGGGGATACGCAGTATTTT. This translates into CASSQAGGTGDTQYF. This chain links TRBV3-1 (or the pseudogene TRBV3-2) with TRBJ2-3; 8 nucleotides match TRBD2. Germline assignment: CDR1 LGHDT and CDR2 YNNKEL (reference sequence). The CDR3 is 15 amino acids. Losses at the gene ends were 1 base for V and 6 bases for J; bases not matched to a gene: 6.